This entry concerns a single T cell receptor beta chain. The antigen remains undetermined. Primers used in a second PCR of about 6 to 11 cycles were a sample-barcoded 5' primer and a J-beta primer mix. Carrying 12 random nucleotides, a template-switch adaptor labeled each individual cDNA molecule. TCRdb passed the 5' RACE reads through MiXCR, listing each CDR3 protein once. The table has 850,000 to 1,000,000 distinct CDR3 sequences, about 48% seen once. These data come from a study of blood T cells in healthy people across ages. Study findings and constraints: Per million T cells, TCR beta diversity dropped about linearly as age rose. Compared with aged donors, long-lived donors showed fewer expanded clones, suggesting selection. Leaving the PBMCs unsorted stopped any conclusive comparison of naive versus antigen-experienced cells.

The CDR3 has 12 amino acids. V was pared by 3 bases and J by 7 bases, with 13 bases between. Germline CDR1 is DFQATT and CDR2 is SNEGSKA (reference sequence). The TCR comes from a man aged 30 to 39 in good health. Sequenced sample: blood. The V gene is TRBV20-1, the J gene TRBJ2-7; unclear D gene. CDR3 sequence reads: CSASVHTGEQYF. The CDR3 nucleotides are TGCAGTGCTAGCGTCCATACTGGGGAGCAGTACTTC.